This T cell receptor (beta chain) is from a study of blood T cell repertoires in COVID-19. Study-wide context: The United States, Italy and Spain were the sources of the acute and convalescent COVID-19 samples.

Produced via immunoSEQ multiplex PCR; TCRdb's table is partial and in-frame only. The table shows 40,000 or so clones, with approximately 80% occurring only once. The germline gives CDR1 SGHRS, CDR2 YFSETQ. Trimming took 0 bases from V and 0 from J, leaving 15 bases between them. This CDR3 is 17 amino acids long. The sequenced sample consisted of peripheral blood. This sequence was found in a man in his forties or fifties with active COVID-19. The rearrangement joins TRBV5-1 to TRBJ2-5, with D maybe TRBD1 (6 bases). In DNA, the CDR3 is TGCGCCAGCAGCTTGGTTGGTCAGGGGACGTACCAAGAGACCCAGTACTTC. Translating gives CASSLVGQGTYQETQYF.